These T cell receptor beta chains were read from a single sample in a study of OX40 agonist ivuxolimab in advanced cancers. TCRdb's copy holds only in-frame clones and misses some; the assay was immunoSEQ multiplex PCR. This sample yields approximately 66,000 clones, of which 88% are seen a single time; approximately 0.5% belongs to the top ten. Here the sequenced sample was CD4+ or CD8+ T cells sorted from blood, taken in a trial of the OX40 agonist ivuxolimab. The receptors come from an adult with an advanced solid tumor such as melanoma, head and neck, liver or kidney cancer. Each CDR3 is given with its conserved first and last residue. Each record gives: V gene, D gene, CDR3 protein. The D gene is left open where the match is weak.

v_call: TRBV28; d_call: .; cdr3_aa: CASTPGEGQEQFF
v_call: TRBV28; d_call: .; cdr3_aa: CASRAGESEQFF
v_call: TRBV9; d_call: TRBD2; cdr3_aa: CASDSGSSYNEQFF
v_call: TRBV18; d_call: .; cdr3_aa: CASSPLGGDRDEQFF
v_call: TRBV11-2; d_call: TRBD1; cdr3_aa: CASGGQGVGSYNEQFF
v_call: TRBV5-1; d_call: TRBD1; cdr3_aa: CASSFGDREHYGYTF
v_call: TRBV27; d_call: .; cdr3_aa: CASRSGSSYNSPLHF
v_call: TRBV5-5; d_call: .; cdr3_aa: CASSTGTTDEKLFF
v_call: TRBV4-2; d_call: TRBD1; cdr3_aa: CASSQELWDSPYGYTF
v_call: TRBV1; d_call: .; cdr3_aa: CTSRRSRANVLTF
v_call: TRBV6-5; d_call: .; cdr3_aa: CASTLLAGGNQPQHF
v_call: TRBV18; d_call: TRBD1; cdr3_aa: CASSAGTETNYGYTF
v_call: TRBV7-3; d_call: TRBD1; cdr3_aa: CASSLGTGGNEQFF
v_call: TRBV7-6; d_call: .; cdr3_aa: CASSVVLRGELFF
v_call: TRBV5-4; d_call: TRBD1; cdr3_aa: CASSGGQGAANEKLFF
v_call: TRBV28; d_call: .; cdr3_aa: CASSSGVPDTQYF
v_call: TRBV19; d_call: .; cdr3_aa: CASSIGATNEKLFF
v_call: TRBV5-1; d_call: TRBD1; cdr3_aa: CASSNTTGARNTGELFF
v_call: TRBV7-6; d_call: .; cdr3_aa: CASSRPGLGLSGTGELFF
v_call: TRBV7-3; d_call: .; cdr3_aa: CASSSRDGTEAFF
v_call: TRBV5-5; d_call: TRBD2; cdr3_aa: CASSLLTSGSQETQYF
v_call: TRBV9; d_call: .; cdr3_aa: CASSPATYGQLARETQYF
v_call: TRBV6-6; d_call: TRBD1; cdr3_aa: CASSYSSGTGNGYTF
v_call: TRBV28; d_call: .; cdr3_aa: CASNTPNTEAFF
v_call: TRBV5-4; d_call: .; cdr3_aa: CASSFPLGSYNEQFF
v_call: TRBV2; d_call: TRBD1; cdr3_aa: CASSPRGSYGYTF
v_call: TRBV7-2; d_call: .; cdr3_aa: CASSLGDVINQPQHF
v_call: TRBV29-1; d_call: .; cdr3_aa: CSVEDGYGTQYF
v_call: TRBV2; d_call: TRBD2; cdr3_aa: CASSQLAGSYEQYF
v_call: TRBV28; d_call: TRBD1; cdr3_aa: CAVNRGSEKLFF
v_call: TRBV6-6; d_call: .; cdr3_aa: CASSYIPGDASGYTF
v_call: TRBV5-1; d_call: .; cdr3_aa: CASSRGEGYTF
v_call: TRBV18; d_call: .; cdr3_aa: CASSPQRDGYVDGYTF
v_call: TRBV5-5; d_call: .; cdr3_aa: CASSFGRYGYTF
v_call: TRBV6-5; d_call: .; cdr3_aa: CASSSGLNEAFF
v_call: TRBV27; d_call: .; cdr3_aa: CASSLSALTDTQYF
v_call: TRBV13; d_call: .; cdr3_aa: CASSLFADTQYF
v_call: TRBV27; d_call: .; cdr3_aa: CASSSNRAGSSYNSPLHF
v_call: TRBV27; d_call: TRBD2; cdr3_aa: CASSLWGGQETQYF
v_call: TRBV7-9; d_call: .; cdr3_aa: CASSSSRAQYF
v_call: TRBV7-8; d_call: .; cdr3_aa: CASSFGRSTDTQYF
v_call: TRBV11-2; d_call: TRBD1; cdr3_aa: CASRGQSNEKLFF
v_call: TRBV6-1; d_call: TRBD2; cdr3_aa: CASSDHFSGGISYEQYF
v_call: TRBV5-5; d_call: .; cdr3_aa: CASSLGGGSYNEQFF
v_call: TRBV11-2; d_call: .; cdr3_aa: CASSHKGGADTGELFF
v_call: TRBV28; d_call: TRBD2; cdr3_aa: CASQGAGGNTGELFF
v_call: TRBV5-1; d_call: TRBD1; cdr3_aa: CASSPGQQFYNEQFF
v_call: TRBV27; d_call: .; cdr3_aa: CASSLGHRNTEAFF
v_call: TRBV11-2; d_call: .; cdr3_aa: CASSLEWDTEAFF
v_call: TRBV21-1; d_call: .; cdr3_aa: CASSKAYTPSSYNSPLHF
v_call: TRBV21-1; d_call: .; cdr3_aa: CASSTFSGWGNYEQYF
v_call: TRBV1; d_call: .; cdr3_aa: CTSSQVSPSGISDQPQHF
v_call: TRBV28; d_call: TRBD1; cdr3_aa: CASSWGGQGRNTIYF